This T cell receptor (beta chain) was recorded in a study of T cell changes during pregnancy in multiple sclerosis. Sequencing used immunoSEQ multiplex PCR; TCRdb keeps in-frame clones, though not all of them. The data hold about 80,000 clones, with about 92% observed a single time. The ends lost 3 bases at V and 4 bases at J; junction bases unmatched: 11. The germline V gene has CDR1 SGHRS and CDR2 YFSETQ. The CDR3 runs 17 residues. The TCR originated in a female donor with multiple sclerosis, enrolled in a pregnancy study. The starting material was peripheral blood, obtained before pregnancy. This chain uses TRBV5-1 with TRBJ2-3; 10 nucleotides line up with TRBD2. CDR3: CASSSQGLAAGADTQYF. In DNA form, the CDR3 reads TGCGCCAGCAGCTCGCAAGGACTAGCGGCGGGGGCAGATACGCAGTATTTT.